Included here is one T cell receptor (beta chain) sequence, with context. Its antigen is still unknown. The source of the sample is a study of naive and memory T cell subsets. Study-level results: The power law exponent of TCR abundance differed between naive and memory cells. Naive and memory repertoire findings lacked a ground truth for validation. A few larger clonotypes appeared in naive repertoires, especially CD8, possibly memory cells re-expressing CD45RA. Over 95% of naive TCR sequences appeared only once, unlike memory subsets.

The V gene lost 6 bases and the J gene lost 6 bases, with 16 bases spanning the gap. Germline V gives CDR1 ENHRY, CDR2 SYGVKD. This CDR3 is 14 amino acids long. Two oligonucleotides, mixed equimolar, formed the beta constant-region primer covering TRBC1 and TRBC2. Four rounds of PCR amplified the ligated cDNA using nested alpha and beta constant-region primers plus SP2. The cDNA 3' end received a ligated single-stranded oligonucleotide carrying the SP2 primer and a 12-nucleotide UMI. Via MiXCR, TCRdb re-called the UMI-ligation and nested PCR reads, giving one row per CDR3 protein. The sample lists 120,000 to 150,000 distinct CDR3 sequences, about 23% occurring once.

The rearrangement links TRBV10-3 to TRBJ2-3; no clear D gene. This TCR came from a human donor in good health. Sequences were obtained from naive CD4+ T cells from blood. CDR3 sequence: CAIRRGSQLDTQYF. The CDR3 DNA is TGTGCCATCAGGCGTGGCAGCCAGCTTGATACGCAGTATTTT.